The rows below give T cell receptor beta chains drawn from one sample of a study of blood T cell repertoires in COVID-19. Clones were sequenced by immunoSEQ multiplex PCR, and TCRdb holds only the in-frame ones, with some missing. The table records 150,000 to 200,000 clones, roughly nine tenths of them present only once. Sample: peripheral blood. The receptors stem from a human donor in a cohort sampled during active COVID-19. CDR3s include the opening cysteine and the closing phenylalanine or tryptophan. D genes are given only for firm matches. Rows may omit the clone size; those that give it use once, few, many or a size class.

clone size,V gene,J gene,D gene,CDR3 protein,CDR3 DNA
NA,TRBV28,TRBJ2-7,NA,CASSTFTGSSYEQYF,TGTGCCAGCAGTACCTTCACAGGAAGCTCCTACGAGCAGTACTTC
NA,TRBV27,TRBJ2-3,TRBD2,CASSLLGSGGPDTQYF,TGTGCCAGCAGTTTATTGGGCAGCGGGGGTCCCGATACGCAGTATTTT
NA,TRBV27,TRBJ2-7,TRBD1,CASKRTGAYEQYF,TGTGCCAGCAAAAGGACAGGGGCCTACGAGCAGTACTTC
NA,TRBV3-1/TRBV3-2,TRBJ1-1,TRBD1,CASSQGQGMNTEAFF,TGTGCCAGCAGCCAGGGACAGGGGATGAACACTGAAGCTTTCTTT
NA,TRBV28,TRBJ1-1,TRBD1,CASSSGRGPTEAFF,TGTGCCAGCAGTTCCGGCAGGGGGCCAACTGAAGCTTTCTTT
NA,TRBV5-6,TRBJ2-1,NA,CASSLGLDPYNEQFF,TGTGCCAGCAGCTTGGGCCTAGACCCCTACAATGAGCAGTTCTTC
NA,TRBV5-1,TRBJ2-3,NA,CASRPHTKLDTQYF,TGCGCCAGCAGACCCCACACTAAATTAGATACGCAGTATTTT
NA,TRBV7-9,TRBJ1-6,TRBD1,CASRPIGQGQNSPLHF,TGTGCCAGCAGACCTATAGGACAGGGCCAGAATTCACCCCTCCACTTT
NA,TRBV7-9,TRBJ1-4,TRBD1,CASSAFHRGQGNEKLFF,TGTGCCAGCAGCGCATTTCACAGGGGTCAGGGTAATGAAAAACTGTTTTTT
NA,TRBV9,TRBJ2-1,TRBD2,CASSLRGTSGGAYNEQFF,TGTGCCAGCAGCCTAAGAGGTACTAGCGGGGGGGCTTACAATGAGCAGTTCTTC
NA,TRBV6-5,TRBJ1-5,NA,CASSYSPHRHQPQHF,TGTGCCAGCAGTTACTCTCCCCACAGGCATCAGCCCCAGCATTTT
NA,TRBV7-9,TRBJ1-1,NA,CASSLASLWNTEAFF,TGTGCCAGCAGCTTAGCGTCACTTTGGAACACTGAAGCTTTCTTT
NA,TRBV29-1,TRBJ2-7,TRBD1,CSGNRGPEQYF,TGCAGCGGGAACAGGGGTCCCGAGCAGTACTTC
NA,TRBV12-3/TRBV12-4,TRBJ1-1,NA,CASSTGRATEAFF,TGTGCCAGCAGTACAGGGAGGGCCACTGAAGCTTTCTTT
NA,TRBV25-1,TRBJ1-1,NA,CASSRGGWNIRSNTEAFF,TGTGCCAGCAGTCGGGGAGGTTGGAACATCAGGTCGAACACTGAAGCTTTCTTT
few,TRBV7-2,TRBJ1-1,TRBD1,CASSPGQGSLKAFF,TGTGCCAGCAGCCCCGGACAGGGGAGCCTTAAAGCTTTCTTT
NA,TRBV5-8,TRBJ1-3,NA,CASSPNGGNTIYF,TGTGCCAGCAGCCCCAACGGGGGAAACACCATATATTTT
NA,TRBV11-2,TRBJ2-7,TRBD1,CASSPGGGQGTIEYF,TGTGCCAGCAGTCCAGGCGGGGGACAGGGGACTATTGAGTACTTC
NA,TRBV19,TRBJ2-1,NA,CASSFTLNEQFF,TGTGCCAGTAGTTTCACTCTCAATGAGCAGTTCTTC
NA,TRBV2,TRBJ1-1,NA,CASSEALWAGDTEAFF,TGTGCCAGCAGTGAAGCGCTTTGGGCAGGGGACACTGAAGCTTTCTTT
NA,TRBV7-9,TRBJ2-7,NA,CASSSTTLATHRYEQYF,TGTGCCAGCAGCTCGACGACACTAGCTACCCATCGTTACGAGCAGTACTTC
NA,TRBV7-8,TRBJ2-7,NA,CASSPTLDPAGEQYF,TGTGCCAGCAGCCCAACCCTAGACCCGGCGGGCGAGCAGTACTTC
NA,TRBV30,TRBJ2-2,NA,CAWSAGVEAGELFF,TGTGCCTGGAGTGCGGGGGTTGAGGCCGGGGAGCTGTTTTTT
NA,TRBV5-1,TRBJ2-5,TRBD2,CASSLGGLAGGNQETQYF,TGCGCCAGCAGCTTGGGCGGACTAGCGGGGGGCAACCAAGAGACCCAGTACTTC
NA,TRBV10-3,TRBJ2-7,NA,CAISESSEQYF,TGTGCCATCAGTGAGTCATCTGAGCAGTACTTC
once,TRBV6-2/TRBV6-3,TRBJ2-7,NA,CASSQGTYEQCF,TGTGCCAGCAGTCAGGGGACATACGAGCAGTGCTTC
NA,TRBV9,TRBJ2-3,NA,CASSRTGVPTDTQYF,TGTGCCAGCAGCCGTACGGGAGTCCCCACAGATACGCAGTATTTT
few,TRBV7-7,TRBJ2-3,NA,CASSLGGPDTQYF,TGTGCCAGCAGCCTTGGAGGGCCAGATACGCAGTATTTT
NA,TRBV6-2/TRBV6-3,TRBJ1-5,NA,CASSYHGRADQPQHF,TGTGCCAGCAGTTACCACGGCAGGGCTGATCAGCCCCAGCATTTT
NA,TRBV6-1,TRBJ1-2,NA,CASSEVGWGGYTF,TGTGCCAGCAGTGAAGTGGGGTGGGGCGGCTACACCTTC